The entry below gives a single T cell receptor beta chain sequence along with its context. What it recognizes is unknown. The time point: peripheral blood 6 weeks after treatment start. This specimen belongs to a study of PD-L1 blockade in urothelial cancer. Looking at the study overall: Most patients, about 85% of the roughly 29, were males with bladder-origin cancer. At 3 weeks after treatment start (second dose) and again at 6 weeks, blood was analyzed. Blood samples had a median of approximately 140,000 T cells, some 83,000 unique TCRs, and clonality approximately 0.085. Broader study findings: At the 3-week point, tumor-associated blood clones expanded more in durable-benefit patients.

Trimming took off 5 bases at V and 6 bases at J, with 11 bases between the two ends. This CDR3 has 13 amino acids. Germline V gene sequence: CDR1 MNHNS, CDR2 SASEGT. Method: immunoSEQ multiplex PCR; TCRdb's copy keeps in-frame clones and lacks some. The repertoire consists of 35,000 to 45,000 clones, with about 90% occurring once and the leading ten covering around 6.7%. This clonotype originated in a man aged 65-85 years with urothelial cancer. The chain joins TRBV6-1 to TRBJ2-1, with D perhaps matching TRBD2 (5 bases). Sample: PBMCs, taken around atezolizumab (anti-PD-L1) treatment. Here the CDR3 DNA reads TGTGCCAGCAGTCGGACTTACCTCAATGAGCAGTTCTTC. Translating it yields CASSRTYLNEQFF.